These 30 T cell receptor beta chains came from one sample sequenced in a study of OX40 agonist ivuxolimab in advanced cancers. Generated by immunoSEQ multiplex PCR, the TCRdb table keeps only in-frame clones and is missing some. The repertoire holds about 66,000 clones, with 85% to 90% as singletons. The starting material was CD4+ or CD8+ T cells sorted from blood, obtained in a trial of the OX40 agonist ivuxolimab. These receptors all come from an adult with an advanced solid tumor such as melanoma, head and neck, liver or kidney cancer.

This chain uses TRBV30 with TRBJ2-7, with D perhaps matching TRBD1 (5 bases). This CDR3 spans 13 amino acids. Trimming removed 2 bases from V and 3 bases from J, with 11 bases in between. Germline V gives CDR1 GTSNPN, CDR2 SVGIG (reference sequence). This chain's CDR3 is CAWSLGPGYEQYF. DNA of the CDR3: TGTGCCTGGAGTTTGGGGCCGGGCTACGAGCAGTACTTC.

This chain connects TRBV11-3 to TRBJ2-2; TRBD2 agrees at 12 bases. The CDR3 is made up of 17 amino acids. After removal of 5 bases from V and 1 base from J, the junction contained 5 bases not matched to a gene. Germline V CDR1 and CDR2: SGHNT, YENEEA. The CDR3 is CASSLGGLAGNTGELFF. Here the CDR3 DNA reads TGTGCCAGCAGCCTAGGGGGACTAGCGGGGAACACCGGGGAGCTGTTTTTT.

This chain joins TRBV7-2 and TRBJ2-1; TRBD2 aligns across 8 bases. The CDR3 runs 16 residues. CDR1 is SGHTA and CDR2 is FQGNSA in the germline V gene. V lost 1 base and J lost 9; bases outside the gene matches: 11. The CDR3 DNA reads TGTGCCAGCAGCTTAGGCCCCGGGGGGGAATTCGGTGAGCAGTTCTTC. It specifies CASSLGPGGEFGEQFF. Using reference TRBV7-2 and TRBJ2-1 for the parts outside the CDR3, the full variable domain is GAGVSQSPSNKVTEKGKDVELRCDPISGHTALYWYRQSLGQGLEFLIYFQGNSAPDKSGLPSDRFSAERTGGSVSTLTIQRTQQEDSAVYLCASSLGPGGEFGEQFFGPGTRLTVL.

This clone was counted once. The chain recombines TRBV19 with TRBJ1-5; no clear D gene. V gave up 7 bases and J gave up 2 bases, with 9 bases separating them. The CDR3 is 13 amino acids. Germline V gene sequence: CDR1 LNHDA, CDR2 SQIVND (reference sequence). The CDR3 region is CASISAGNQPQHF. Here the CDR3 DNA reads TGTGCCAGTATCAGTGCCGGCAATCAGCCCCAGCATTTT.

The chain combines TRBV27 with TRBJ2-2; 8 nucleotides match TRBD1. CDR1 and CDR2 (germline): MNHEY, SMNVEV (reference sequence). The CDR3 has 14 residues. V gave up 6 bases and J gave up 6 bases; unmatched junction bases: 6. CDR3 DNA sequence: TGTGCCAGCAGCCCCTCGACAGGGGCCGGGGAGCTGTTTTTT. Amino acids: CASSPSTGAGELFF.

The rearrangement joins TRBV11-2 to TRBJ2-7, with D hard to call. The CDR3 extends over 13 amino acids. V lost 5 bases, J lost 6 bases, and 14 bases lay in between. Germline assignment: CDR1 SGHAT and CDR2 FQNNGV. In DNA, the CDR3 is TGTGCCAGCAGCCCGTCCGGACGACCCGAGCAGTACTTC. Translating gives CASSPSGRPEQYF.

The chain combines TRBV28 with TRBJ2-5; D is unresolved. Germline assignment: CDR1 MDHEN and CDR2 SYDVKM. Trimming took 4 bases from V and 5 from J, leaving 14 bases between them. The CDR3 extends over 14 amino acids. The DNA of the CDR3 is TGTGCCAGCAGTTCCCCGCAGGCCATGGAGACCCAGTACTTC. It is translated as CASSSPQAMETQYF.

The chain has TRBV4-1 and TRBJ1-2, with TRBD1 matching over 8 bases. The CDR3 contains 15 residues. Trimming took 1 base from V and 6 from J; bases not matched to a gene: 7. From germline, CDR1 is MGHRA and CDR2 YSYEKL. CDR3 in DNA: TGCGCCAGCAGCCAAGTGTCGGACAGGGTCGATGGCTACACCTTC. This sequence encodes CASSQVSDRVDGYTF.

The chain carries TRBV27 and TRBJ2-5; TRBD2 matches 10 bases. V gave up 2 bases and J gave up 1 base; unmatched junction bases: 7. The germline gives CDR1 MNHEY, CDR2 SMNVEV (reference sequence). The CDR3 is 17 amino acids. The CDR3 nucleotides read TGTGCCAGCAGTTTAGAGAAAACTAGCGGGGTCCAAGAGACCCAGTACTTC. This encodes CASSLEKTSGVQETQYF.

CDR3 region: CASSQDWGASPTYNEQFF. The CDR3 bases are TGTGCCAGCAGCCAAGATTGGGGCGCCTCTCCTACCTACAATGAGCAGTTCTTC. The chain has TRBV4-2 and TRBJ2-1; tentatively, D is TRBD1 (5 bases). Germline V lookup: CDR1 LGHNA, CDR2 YNFKEQ. V lost 0 bases and J lost 2, with 17 bases in between. The CDR3 runs 18 residues.

The chain has TRBV1 and TRBJ2-1; TRBD2 is the table's D call, not checked against the DNA. TRBV1 is recorded as a pseudogene. The CDR3 is 15 amino acids. The CDR3 DNA sequence: TGCACCAGCAGACCGGGGACTAGCGGGAGACATGAGCAGTTCTTC. Protein: CTSRPGTSGRHEQFF.

V usage is TRBV7-3 and J usage is TRBJ2-3; the D gene is possibly TRBD1 (5 bases). CDR1 is SGHTA and CDR2 is FQGTGA in the germline V gene. The ends were cut back, 1 base at V and 0 bases at J, with 11 bases in the middle. The length of the CDR3 is 16 residues. The CDR3: CASSLRADRSTDTQYF. In DNA, the CDR3 is TGTGCCAGCAGCTTAAGGGCAGACAGAAGCACAGATACGCAGTATTTT.

J is TRBJ2-3 and V is TRBV7-9; the D is unclear. The CDR3 is made up of 17 amino acids. Germline CDR1 SEHNR, CDR2 FQNEAQ (reference sequence). The V end lost 4 bases, the J end lost 2 bases, and 19 bases lay between the germline ends. This chain's CDR3 is CASSSADKGLDTDTQYF. The CDR3 nucleotides read TGTGCCAGCAGCTCGGCAGATAAGGGTTTGGACACAGATACGCAGTATTTT.

This clone was picked up a small number of times. The chain couples TRBV10-2 to TRBJ2-1; D is unclear. This CDR3 spans 12 amino acids. Between the trimmed V and J ends, which lost 6 bases and 10 bases, there was a span of 13 bases. CDR1 is WSHSY and CDR2 is SAAADI in the germline V gene. The CDR3 spells CASSYNRDEQFF. CDR3 nucleotides: TGCGCCAGCAGCTATAATAGAGACGAGCAGTTCTTC.

This clone was observed a single time. The chain carries TRBV6-1 and TRBJ2-7; TRBD1 agrees at 11 bases. V gave up 6 bases and J gave up 1 base; unmatched junction bases: 2. The CDR3 has 14 residues. Per germline, CDR1 MNHNS and CDR2 SASEGT. The CDR3 region has the DNA TGTGCCAGCAGCTGGGACAGGGGGTCCTACGAGCAGTACTTC. Translated: CASSWDRGSYEQYF.

The V gene is TRBV27, the J gene TRBJ2-2; D is unclear. V dropped 1 base and J dropped 2 bases, with 8 bases sitting between them. Germline CDR1 is MNHEY and CDR2 is SMNVEV (reference sequence). This CDR3 is 15 amino acids long. The CDR3 region is CASSLFLANTGELFF. The CDR3 region has the DNA TGTGCCAGCAGTTTATTCCTCGCAAACACCGGGGAGCTGTTTTTT.

V is TRBV6-1 and J is TRBJ2-4; 7 bases match TRBD2. This CDR3 has 15 residues. The V gene's germline CDR1 is MNHNS and CDR2 SASEGT. J lost 0 bases, V lost 7 bases, and 6 bases had no gene match. CDR3 bases: TGTGCCAGCAAACAGCGGGGACTAGCCAAAAACATTCAGTACTTC. Protein: CASKQRGLAKNIQYF.

CDR3 in DNA: TGTGCCAGCAGTTTATTTTCTCGGGACCTACTCGGCGGGGAGCTGTTTTTT. Its protein product is CASSLFSRDLLGGELFF. The gene calls are TRBV27 and TRBJ2-2; possibly TRBD1 or TRBD2 for D (5 bases each). The germline V gene encodes CDR1 MNHEY and CDR2 SMNVEV (reference sequence). This CDR3 region has 17 residues. V lost 1 base and J lost 7, with 19 bases in between.

This chain uses TRBV29-1 with TRBJ2-7; the D is unclear. The CDR3 has 10 residues. Germline CDR1 SQVTM, CDR2 ANQGSEA. The V and J ends lost 6 bases and 4 bases respectively, with 7 bases between them. The CDR3 DNA is TGCAGCGTGAGAGAATACGAGCAGTACTTC. This encodes CSVREYEQYF.

The rearrangement joins TRBV2 to TRBJ2-7, with D perhaps matching TRBD1 (6 bases). The germline V gene encodes CDR1 SNHLY and CDR2 FYNNEI. CDR3 size: 11 residues. The V end lost 10 bases, the J end lost 2 bases, and 9 bases lay between the germline ends. The chain's CDR3 is CATHRAYEQYF. As DNA, the CDR3 is TGTGCCACCCACAGGGCCTACGAGCAGTACTTC.

This chain joins TRBV19 and TRBJ1-5; D is possibly TRBD1 (5 bases). Between the trimmed V and J ends, which lost 3 bases and 7 bases, there was a span of 13 bases. Per germline, CDR1 LNHDA and CDR2 SQIVND (reference sequence). The CDR3 is 14 amino acids. The CDR3 region has the DNA TGTGCCAGTAGTATGGGCGCGGGGGGGCAGCCCCAGCATTTT. Protein sequence: CASSMGAGGQPQHF. The whole variable domain, remainder taken from reference TRBV19 and TRBJ1-5, is DGGITQSPKYLFRKEGQNVTLSCEQNLNHDAMYWYRQDPGQGLRLIYYSQIVNDFQKGDIAEGYSVSREKKESFPLTVTSAQKNPTAFYLCASSMGAGGQPQHFGDGTRLSIL.

The CDR3: CASSKLTLAGVYEQYF. In DNA, the CDR3 is TGTGCCAGCAGCAAATTAACGCTAGCGGGGGTCTACGAGCAGTACTTC. The V and J genes are TRBV21-1 and TRBJ2-7; the D call in the table, TRBD2, was not verified against the DNA. TRBV21-1 is annotated as a pseudogene. The length of the CDR3 is 16 residues.

The chain uses TRBV9 and TRBJ1-3; D unresolved. Trimming cost V 0 bases and J 1 base, with 8 bases left between them. The CDR3 is made up of 15 amino acids. The germline V gene encodes CDR1 SGDLS and CDR2 YYNGEE. CDR3 nucleotide sequence: TGTGCCAGCAGCGTAGCCACGGCGTCTGGAAACACCATATATTTT. It codes for CASSVATASGNTIYF.

The chain recombines TRBV2 with TRBJ2-1, with D perhaps TRBD1 or TRBD2 (5 bases each). The CDR3 spans 14 residues. The V and J ends lost 7 bases and 6 bases respectively, with 16 bases between them. Germline V CDR1 and CDR2: SNHLY, FYNNEI. The CDR3, as DNA: TGTGCCAGCACTGGGGGAGATGTGGGCAATGAGCAGTTCTTC. It is translated as CASTGGDVGNEQFF.

This chain joins TRBV5-1 and TRBJ1-2; 8 positions agree with TRBD1. The J segment lost 8 bases and the V segment lost 0 bases, leaving 12 bases of the junction unmatched. Per the germline V gene, CDR1 is SGHRS and CDR2 is YFSETQ. The CDR3 length is 16 residues. CDR3 in DNA: TGCGCCAGCAGCTTGGAAGGGACAGGCGATCCCTGGGGCTACACCTTC. This sequence encodes CASSLEGTGDPWGYTF.

This chain links TRBV11-2 with TRBJ2-7; D is unresolved. V dropped 2 bases and J dropped 2 bases, with 4 bases sitting between them. Germline CDR1 and CDR2: SGHAT and FQNNGV. This CDR3 is 12 amino acids long. The CDR3 region has the DNA TGTGCCAGCAGCTTACCGGCCTACGAGCAGTACTTC. Amino acids: CASSLPAYEQYF.

This chain links TRBV19 with TRBJ2-1, with 7 bases matching TRBD2. Trimming at V came to 7 bases and at J to 4 bases, leaving 10 bases not matched to a gene. The CDR3 is 15 amino acids. Per germline, CDR1 LNHDA and CDR2 SQIVND (reference sequence). The DNA for the CDR3 is TGTGCCAGTACCATAGATCGGGGGGAATACAATGAGCAGTTCTTC. It codes for CASTIDRGEYNEQFF. The whole variable domain, filled in from reference TRBV19 and TRBJ2-1, reads DGGITQSPKYLFRKEGQNVTLSCEQNLNHDAMYWYRQDPGQGLRLIYYSQIVNDFQKGDIAEGYSVSREKKESFPLTVTSAQKNPTAFYLCASTIDRGEYNEQFFGPGTRLTVL.

In this sample, this clone is medium-sized. The chain joins TRBV4-1 to TRBJ2-7, with D uncertain. CDR1 MGHRA and CDR2 YSYEKL come from the germline V gene. Trimming took 2 bases from V and 2 from J, leaving 10 bases between them. This CDR3 region has 14 residues. DNA for the CDR3: TGCGCCAGCAGCCAAACCTTAGGGACCTACGAGCAGTACTTC. Translated: CASSQTLGTYEQYF.

This clone ranks as medium-sized. The CDR3 is CASSLTRSELGTGELFF. CDR3 coding DNA: TGCGCCAGCAGCTTGACACGGTCGGAGTTGGGCACCGGGGAGCTGTTTTTT. The chain is built from TRBV5-1 and TRBJ2-2; no reliable D call. The CDR3 length is 17 residues. With 1 base removed from V and 4 bases from J, the gap between germline ends came to 17 bases. Germline-derived CDR1 and CDR2 are SGHRS and YFSETQ.

The genes are TRBV19 and TRBJ1-2, with D maybe TRBD1 (5 bases). Trimming left V 3 bases short and J 12 bases short, with 17 bases between. The length of the CDR3 is 13 residues. Looked up from germline, CDR1 is LNHDA and CDR2 is SQIVND (reference sequence). The CDR3 region is CASSIYLGLGDTF. CDR3 nucleotides: TGTGCCAGTAGTATCTACCTGGGATTGGGGGACACCTTC.